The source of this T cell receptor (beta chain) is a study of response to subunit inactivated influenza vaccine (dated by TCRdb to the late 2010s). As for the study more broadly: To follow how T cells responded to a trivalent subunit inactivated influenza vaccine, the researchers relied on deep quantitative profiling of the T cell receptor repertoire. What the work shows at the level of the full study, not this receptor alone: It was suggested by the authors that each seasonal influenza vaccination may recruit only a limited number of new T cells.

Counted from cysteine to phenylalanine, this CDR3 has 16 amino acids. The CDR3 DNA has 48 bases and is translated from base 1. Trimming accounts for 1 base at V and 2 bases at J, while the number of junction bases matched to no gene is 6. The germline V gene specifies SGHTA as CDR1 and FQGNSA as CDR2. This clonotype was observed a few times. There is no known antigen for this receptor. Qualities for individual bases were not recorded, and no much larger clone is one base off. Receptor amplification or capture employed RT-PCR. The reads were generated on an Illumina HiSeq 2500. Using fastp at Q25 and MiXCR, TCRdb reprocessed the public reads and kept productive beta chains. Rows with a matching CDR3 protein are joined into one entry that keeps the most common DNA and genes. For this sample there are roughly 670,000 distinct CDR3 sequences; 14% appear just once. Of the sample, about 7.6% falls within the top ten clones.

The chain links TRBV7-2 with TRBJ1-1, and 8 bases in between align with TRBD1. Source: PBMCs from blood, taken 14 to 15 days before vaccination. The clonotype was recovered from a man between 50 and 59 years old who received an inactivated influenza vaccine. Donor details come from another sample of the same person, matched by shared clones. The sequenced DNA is TGTGCCAGCAGCTTAGAGGCAGGGGGCTTCAACACTGAAGCTTTCTTT. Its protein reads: CASSLEAGGFNTEAFF.